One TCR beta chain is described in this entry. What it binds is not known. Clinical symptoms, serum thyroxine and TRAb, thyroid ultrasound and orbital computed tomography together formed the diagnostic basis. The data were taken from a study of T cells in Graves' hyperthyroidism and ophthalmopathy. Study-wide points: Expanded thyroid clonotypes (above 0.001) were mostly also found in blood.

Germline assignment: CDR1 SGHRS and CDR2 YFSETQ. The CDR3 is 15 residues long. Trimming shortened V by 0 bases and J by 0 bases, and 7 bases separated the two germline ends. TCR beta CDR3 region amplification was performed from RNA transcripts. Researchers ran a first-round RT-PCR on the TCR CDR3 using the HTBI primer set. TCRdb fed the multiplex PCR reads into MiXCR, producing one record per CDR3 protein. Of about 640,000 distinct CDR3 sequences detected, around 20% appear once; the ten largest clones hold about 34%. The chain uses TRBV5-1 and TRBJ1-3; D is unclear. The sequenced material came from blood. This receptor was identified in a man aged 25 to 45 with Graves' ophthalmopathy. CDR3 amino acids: CASSLASHSGNTIYF. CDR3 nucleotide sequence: TGCGCCAGCAGCTTGGCCAGCCACTCTGGAAACACCATATATTTT.